The 4 T cell receptor beta chains below come from one sample, sequenced in a study of cytomegalovirus exposure and HLA in healthy donors listed by TCRdb under 2017. Library preparation used the immunoSEQ multiplex PCR assay. For the multiplex PCR, a mixture combining 60 forward primers for TCR Vbeta segments and 13 reverse primers for TCR Jbeta segments was used. TCRdb re-hosts the immuneACCESS table, in-frame sequences only. Its copies lack some clones; in the studies checked, an unresolved V gene accounts for under half of them, and the cause for the rest is not known. The table for this sample lists about 140,000 clones; 55% to 80% of them were counted only once. The ten most abundant clones make up 2% to 2.5% of the sample. Material: PBMCs. Receptors were obtained from a woman in her thirties or forties in good health and CMV-seronegative.

In DNA, the CDR3 is TGTGCCAGCAGTGAGGGCCTGAATCAGCCCCAGCATTTT. Translated, it gives CASSEGLNQPQHF. The gene calls are TRBV2 and TRBJ1-5; unclear D gene. CDR1 SNHLY and CDR2 FYNNEI come from the germline V gene. Trimming pared 3 bases from V and 4 bases from J, leaving 7 bases between. The CDR3 sequence is 13 residues long.

The chain recombines TRBV9 with TRBJ1-2; 12 bases map to TRBD1. V shed 3 bases, J shed 4 bases, and the junction held 4 bases outside the gene matches. Looked up from germline, CDR1 is SGDLS and CDR2 is YYNGEE. The CDR3 has 15 residues. The CDR3 DNA is TGTGCCAGCAGCGGAGGGACAGGGGGCTTCTATGGCTACACCTTC. Encoded protein: CASSGGTGGFYGYTF.

The chain joins TRBV5-4 to TRBJ2-7, with 7 bases that match TRBD1. Germline V CDR1 and CDR2: SGHNT, YYREEE (reference sequence). Trimming removed 0 bases from V and 6 bases from J; junction bases left unmatched: 6. This CDR3 region has 14 residues. The CDR3 loop is CASSLARGQGEQYF. The CDR3 bases are TGTGCCAGCAGCTTGGCAAGGGGGCAGGGCGAGCAGTACTTC. Using reference TRBV5-4 and TRBJ2-7 for the parts outside the CDR3, the full variable domain is ETGVTQSPTHLIKTRGQQVTLRCSSQSGHNTVSWYQQALGQGPQFIFQYYREEENGRGNFPPRFSGLQFPNYSSELNVNALELDDSALYLCASSLARGQGEQYFGPGTRLTVT.

The V call is TRBV29-1, the J call TRBJ1-2, with 8 bases identical to TRBD1. V lost 7 bases to trimming and J lost 4 bases; unmatched junction nucleotides: 11. The CDR3 spans 14 residues. Germline V gene sequence: CDR1 SQVTM, CDR2 ANQGSEA. The CDR3 DNA is TGCAGCGCAGGGACAGGAGGAGCGGCCTATGGCTACACCTTC. Protein sequence: CSAGTGGAAYGYTF. Full variable domain (outside the CDR3, taken from reference TRBV29-1 and TRBJ1-2): SAVISQKPSRDICQRGTSLTIQCQVDSQVTMMFWYRQQPGQSLTLIATANQGSEATYESGFVIDKFPISRPNLTFSTLTVSNMSPEDSSIYLCSAGTGGAAYGYTFGSGTRLTVV.